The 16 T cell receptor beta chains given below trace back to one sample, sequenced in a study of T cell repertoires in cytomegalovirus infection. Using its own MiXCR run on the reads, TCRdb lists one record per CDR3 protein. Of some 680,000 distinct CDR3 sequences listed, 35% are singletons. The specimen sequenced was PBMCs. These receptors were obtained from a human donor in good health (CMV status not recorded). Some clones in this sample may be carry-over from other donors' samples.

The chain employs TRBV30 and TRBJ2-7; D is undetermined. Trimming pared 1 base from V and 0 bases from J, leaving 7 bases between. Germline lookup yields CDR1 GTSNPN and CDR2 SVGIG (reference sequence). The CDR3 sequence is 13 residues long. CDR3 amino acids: CAWSAWGSYEQYF. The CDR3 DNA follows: TGTGCCTGGAGTGCTTGGGGCTCCTACGAGCAGTACTTC.

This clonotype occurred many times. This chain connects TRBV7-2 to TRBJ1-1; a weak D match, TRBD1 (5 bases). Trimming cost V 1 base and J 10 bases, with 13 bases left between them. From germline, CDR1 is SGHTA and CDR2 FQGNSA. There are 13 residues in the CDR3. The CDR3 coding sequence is TGTGCCAGCAGCTTAGATCAGGGTTACGCAGCTTTCTTT. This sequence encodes CASSLDQGYAAFF.

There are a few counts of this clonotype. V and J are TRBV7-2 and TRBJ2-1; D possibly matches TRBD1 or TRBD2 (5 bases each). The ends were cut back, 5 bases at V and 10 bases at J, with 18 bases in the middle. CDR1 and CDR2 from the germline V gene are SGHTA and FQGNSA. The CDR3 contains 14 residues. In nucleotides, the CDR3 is TGTGCCAGCAGCCCTGGTCGCCGGTGGGGGGAGCAGTTCTTC. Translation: CASSPGRRWGEQFF. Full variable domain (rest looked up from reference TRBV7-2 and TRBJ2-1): GAGVSQSPSNKVTEKGKDVELRCDPISGHTALYWYRQSLGQGLEFLIYFQGNSAPDKSGLPSDRFSAERTGGSVSTLTIQRTQQEDSAVYLCASSPGRRWGEQFFGPGTRLTVL.

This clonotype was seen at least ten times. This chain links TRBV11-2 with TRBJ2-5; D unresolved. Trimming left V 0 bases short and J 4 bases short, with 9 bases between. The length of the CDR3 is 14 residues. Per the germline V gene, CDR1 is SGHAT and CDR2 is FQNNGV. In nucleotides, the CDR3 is TGTGCCAGCAGCTTAGATCCCCTACTAGAGACCCAGTACTTC. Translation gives CASSLDPLLETQYF.

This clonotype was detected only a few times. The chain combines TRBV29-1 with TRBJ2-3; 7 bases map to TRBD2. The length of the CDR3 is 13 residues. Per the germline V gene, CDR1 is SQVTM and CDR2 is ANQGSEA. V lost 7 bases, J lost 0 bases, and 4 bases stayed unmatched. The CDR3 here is CSGRLASTDTQYF. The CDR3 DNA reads TGCAGCGGAAGACTAGCCAGCACAGATACGCAGTATTTT.

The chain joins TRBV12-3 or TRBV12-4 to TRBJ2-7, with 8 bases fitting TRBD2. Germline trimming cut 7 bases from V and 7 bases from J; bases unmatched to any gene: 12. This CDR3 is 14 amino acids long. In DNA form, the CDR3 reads TGTGCCAGCAAGGCTTCGGGAGGGCGGCGGGAGCAGTACTTC. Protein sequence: CASKASGGRREQYF.

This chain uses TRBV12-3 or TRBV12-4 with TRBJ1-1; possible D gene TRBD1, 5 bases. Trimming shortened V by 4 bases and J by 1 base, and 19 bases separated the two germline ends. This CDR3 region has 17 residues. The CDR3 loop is CASSSVVGVLANTEAFF. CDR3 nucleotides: TGTGCCAGCAGTTCAGTGGTAGGGGTCCTCGCGAACACTGAAGCTTTCTTT.

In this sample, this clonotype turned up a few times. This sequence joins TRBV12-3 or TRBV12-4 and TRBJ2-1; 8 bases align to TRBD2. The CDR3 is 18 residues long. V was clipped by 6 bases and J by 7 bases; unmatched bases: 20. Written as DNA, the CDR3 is TGTGCCAGCAGGAAATCATTCCTCAGCGGGAGTGGGAGTAATGAGCAGTTCTTC. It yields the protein CASRKSFLSGSGSNEQFF.

In nucleotides, the CDR3 is TGTGCCAGCAGCTTAAGGGAGAGCGGGGCTAACACCGGGGAGCTGTTTTTT. This sequence encodes CASSLRESGANTGELFF. The rearrangement uses TRBV7-8 and TRBJ2-2; 7 bases agree with TRBD2. There are 17 residues in the CDR3. Germline V CDR1 and CDR2: SGHVS, FQNEAQ. V was clipped by 2 bases and J by 2 bases; unmatched bases: 8.

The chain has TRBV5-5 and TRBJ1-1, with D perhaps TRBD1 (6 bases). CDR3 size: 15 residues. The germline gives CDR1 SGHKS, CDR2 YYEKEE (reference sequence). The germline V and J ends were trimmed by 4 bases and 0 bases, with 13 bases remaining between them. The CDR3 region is CASSQGQAMNTEAFF. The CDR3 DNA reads TGTGCCAGCAGCCAGGGGCAGGCGATGAACACTGAAGCTTTCTTT.

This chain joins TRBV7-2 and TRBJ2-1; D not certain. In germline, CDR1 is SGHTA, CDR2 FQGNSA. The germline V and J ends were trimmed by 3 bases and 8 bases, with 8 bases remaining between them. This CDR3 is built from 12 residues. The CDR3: CASSLRRYEQFF. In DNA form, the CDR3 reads TGTGCCAGCAGCTTGAGACGGTATGAGCAGTTCTTC.

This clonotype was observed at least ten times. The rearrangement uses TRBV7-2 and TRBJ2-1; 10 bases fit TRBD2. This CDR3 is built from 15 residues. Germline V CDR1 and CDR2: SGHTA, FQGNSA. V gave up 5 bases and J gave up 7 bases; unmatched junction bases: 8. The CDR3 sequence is CASSPPGLAFNEQFF. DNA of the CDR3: TGTGCCAGCAGCCCCCCGGGACTAGCGTTTAATGAGCAGTTCTTC.

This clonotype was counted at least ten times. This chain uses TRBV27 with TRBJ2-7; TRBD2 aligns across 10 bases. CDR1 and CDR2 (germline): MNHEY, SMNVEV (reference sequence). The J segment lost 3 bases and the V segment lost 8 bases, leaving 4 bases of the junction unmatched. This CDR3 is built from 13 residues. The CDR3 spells CASASGGHYEQYF. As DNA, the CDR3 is TGTGCCAGCGCTAGCGGGGGCCACTACGAGCAGTACTTC.

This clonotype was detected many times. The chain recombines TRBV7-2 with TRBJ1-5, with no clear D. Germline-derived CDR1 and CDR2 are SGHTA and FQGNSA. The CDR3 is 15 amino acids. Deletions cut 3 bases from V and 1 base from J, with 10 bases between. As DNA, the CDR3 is TGTGCCAGCAGCTTGGGCCGGGCGAGCAATCAGCCCCAGCATTTT. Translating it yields CASSLGRASNQPQHF. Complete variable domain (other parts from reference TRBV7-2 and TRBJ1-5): GAGVSQSPSNKVTEKGKDVELRCDPISGHTALYWYRQSLGQGLEFLIYFQGNSAPDKSGLPSDRFSAERTGGSVSTLTIQRTQQEDSAVYLCASSLGRASNQPQHFGDGTRLSIL.

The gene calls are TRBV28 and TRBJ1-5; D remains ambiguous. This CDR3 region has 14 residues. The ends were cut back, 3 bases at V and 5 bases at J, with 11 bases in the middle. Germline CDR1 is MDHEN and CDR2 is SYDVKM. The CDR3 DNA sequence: TGTGCCAGCAGTTTGGTAACACGGGATCAGCCCCAGCATTTT. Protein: CASSLVTRDQPQHF.

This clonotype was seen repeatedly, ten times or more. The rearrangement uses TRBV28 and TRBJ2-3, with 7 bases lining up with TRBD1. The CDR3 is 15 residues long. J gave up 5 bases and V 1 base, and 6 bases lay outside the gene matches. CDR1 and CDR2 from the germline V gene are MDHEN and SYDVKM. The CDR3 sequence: CASSLSQGEGDTQYF. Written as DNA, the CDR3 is TGTGCCAGCAGTTTATCCCAGGGGGAAGGAGATACGCAGTATTTT.